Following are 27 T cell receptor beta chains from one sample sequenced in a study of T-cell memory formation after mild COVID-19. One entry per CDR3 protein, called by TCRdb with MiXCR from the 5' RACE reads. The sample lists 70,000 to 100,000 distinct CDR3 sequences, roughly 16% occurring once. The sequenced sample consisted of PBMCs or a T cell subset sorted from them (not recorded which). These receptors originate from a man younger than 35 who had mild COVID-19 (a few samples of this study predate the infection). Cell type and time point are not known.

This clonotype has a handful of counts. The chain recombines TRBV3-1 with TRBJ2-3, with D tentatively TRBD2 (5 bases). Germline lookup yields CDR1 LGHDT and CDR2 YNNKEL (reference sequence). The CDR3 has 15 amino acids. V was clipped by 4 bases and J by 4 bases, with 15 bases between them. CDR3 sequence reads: CASSLGLGWADTQYF. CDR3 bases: TGTGCCAGCAGCCTCGGACTCGGCTGGGCAGATACGCAGTATTTT.

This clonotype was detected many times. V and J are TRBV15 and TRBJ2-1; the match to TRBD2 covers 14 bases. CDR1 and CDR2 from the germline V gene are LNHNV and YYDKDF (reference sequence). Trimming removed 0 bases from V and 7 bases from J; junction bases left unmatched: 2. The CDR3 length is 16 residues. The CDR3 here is CATSRDGTSGGNEQFF. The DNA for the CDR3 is TGTGCCACCAGCAGAGATGGGACTAGCGGGGGTAATGAGCAGTTCTTC.

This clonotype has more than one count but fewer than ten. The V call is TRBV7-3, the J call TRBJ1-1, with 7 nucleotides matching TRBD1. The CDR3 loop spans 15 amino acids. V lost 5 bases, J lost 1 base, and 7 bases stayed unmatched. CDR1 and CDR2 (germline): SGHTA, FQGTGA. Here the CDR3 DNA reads TGTGCCAGCAGCCTGACAGGGCTTGGGAACACTGAAGCTTTCTTT. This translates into CASSLTGLGNTEAFF.

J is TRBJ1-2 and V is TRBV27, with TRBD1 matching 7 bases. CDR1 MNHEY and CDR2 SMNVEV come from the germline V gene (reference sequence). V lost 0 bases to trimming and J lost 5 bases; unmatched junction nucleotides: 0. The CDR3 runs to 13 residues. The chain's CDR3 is CASSLSTGYGYTF. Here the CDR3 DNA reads TGTGCCAGCAGTTTATCGACAGGGTATGGCTACACCTTC.

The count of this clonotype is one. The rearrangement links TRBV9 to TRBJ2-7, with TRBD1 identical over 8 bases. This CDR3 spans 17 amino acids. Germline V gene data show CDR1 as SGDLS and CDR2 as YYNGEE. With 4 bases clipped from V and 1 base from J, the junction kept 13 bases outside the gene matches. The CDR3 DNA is TGTGCCAGCAGCCCCCAGGTAGGGCAGGGGGCGTCCTACGAGCAGTACTTC. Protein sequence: CASSPQVGQGASYEQYF.

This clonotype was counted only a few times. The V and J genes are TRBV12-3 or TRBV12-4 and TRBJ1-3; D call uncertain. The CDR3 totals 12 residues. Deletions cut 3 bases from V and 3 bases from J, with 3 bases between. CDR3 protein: CASSLGGNTIYF. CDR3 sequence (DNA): TGTGCCAGCAGTTTGGGTGGAAACACCATATATTTT.

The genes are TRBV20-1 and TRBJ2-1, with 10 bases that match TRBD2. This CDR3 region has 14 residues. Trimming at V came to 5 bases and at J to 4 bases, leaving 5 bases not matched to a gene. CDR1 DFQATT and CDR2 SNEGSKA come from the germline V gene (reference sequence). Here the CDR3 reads CSAAWTSGYNEQFF. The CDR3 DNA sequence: TGCAGTGCTGCCTGGACTAGCGGTTACAATGAGCAGTTCTTC.

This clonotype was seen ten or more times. DNA of the CDR3: TGTGCCACCAGTGACAGCGACAGCGGCCCCCACAATGAGCAGTTCTTC. Translation: CATSDSDSGPHNEQFF. The chain uses TRBV24-1 and TRBJ2-1; TRBD1 or TRBD2 may be the D gene (5 bases each). Germline V gene data show CDR1 as KGHDR and CDR2 as SFDVKD. The CDR3 sequence is 16 residues long. V lost 4 bases to trimming and J lost 5 bases, with 17 bases between them.

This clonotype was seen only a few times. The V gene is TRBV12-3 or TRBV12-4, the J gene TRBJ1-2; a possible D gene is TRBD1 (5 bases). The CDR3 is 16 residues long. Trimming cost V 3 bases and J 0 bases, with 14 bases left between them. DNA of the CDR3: TGTGCCAGCAGTTTTGACTCCTTAGGGGCTAACTATGGCTACACCTTC. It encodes CASSFDSLGANYGYTF.

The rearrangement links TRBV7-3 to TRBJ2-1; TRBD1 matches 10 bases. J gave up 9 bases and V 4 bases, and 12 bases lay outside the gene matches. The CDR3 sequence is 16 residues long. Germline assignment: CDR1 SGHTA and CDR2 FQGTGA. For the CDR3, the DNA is TGTGCCAGCAGCTCCTCGGGACAGGGGACCCTTGGTGAGCAGTTCTTC. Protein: CASSSSGQGTLGEQFF.

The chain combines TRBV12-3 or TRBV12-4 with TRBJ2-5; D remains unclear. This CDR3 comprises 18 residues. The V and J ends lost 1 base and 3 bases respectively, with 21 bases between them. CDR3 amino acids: CASSLVMRYELPEETQYF. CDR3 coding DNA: TGTGCCAGCAGTTTAGTAATGAGATACGAGCTCCCCGAAGAGACCCAGTACTTC.

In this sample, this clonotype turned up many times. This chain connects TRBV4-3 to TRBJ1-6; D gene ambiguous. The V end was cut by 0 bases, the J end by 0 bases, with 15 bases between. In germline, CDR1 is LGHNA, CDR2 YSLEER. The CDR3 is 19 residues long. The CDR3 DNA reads TGCGCCAGCAGCCAAGATTGGTTGGGCGGGATCTCCTATAATTCACCCCTCCACTTT. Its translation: CASSQDWLGGISYNSPLHF.

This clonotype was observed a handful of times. Here the CDR3 DNA reads TGTGCCAGCAGTGAGACCACAGGGGGCGGTCAGCCCCAGCATTTT. Translated: CASSETTGGGQPQHF. The genes are TRBV6-4 and TRBJ1-5; TRBD1 agrees at 9 bases. From germline, CDR1 is MRHNA and CDR2 SNTAGT. The CDR3 sequence is 15 residues long. V shed 3 bases, J shed 6 bases, and the junction held 6 bases outside the gene matches.

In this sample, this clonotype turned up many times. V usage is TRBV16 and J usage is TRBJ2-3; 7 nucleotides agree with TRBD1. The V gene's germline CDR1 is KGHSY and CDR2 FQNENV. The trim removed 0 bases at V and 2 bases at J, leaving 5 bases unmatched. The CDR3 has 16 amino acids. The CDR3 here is CASSQSIGGVTDTQYF. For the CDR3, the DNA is TGTGCCAGCAGCCAATCCATAGGGGGCGTCACAGATACGCAGTATTTT.

In nucleotides, the CDR3 is TGTGCCAGCACCCAAAGGGGGCCCTCCTACAATGAGCAGTTCTTC. Protein sequence: CASTQRGPSYNEQFF. This chain connects TRBV27 to TRBJ2-1; TRBD1 agrees at 7 bases. The CDR3 spans 15 residues. The germline V gene encodes CDR1 MNHEY and CDR2 SMNVEV (reference sequence). The V and J ends lost 7 bases and 0 bases, in that order; junction bases with no gene match: 6.

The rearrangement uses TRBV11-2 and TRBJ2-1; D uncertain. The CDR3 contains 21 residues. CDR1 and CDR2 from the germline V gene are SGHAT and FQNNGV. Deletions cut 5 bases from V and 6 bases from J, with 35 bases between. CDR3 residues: CASSPWFGQVGTPDILNEQFF. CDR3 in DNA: TGTGCCAGCAGCCCCTGGTTTGGGCAGGTGGGAACCCCAGATATTCTCAATGAGCAGTTCTTC.

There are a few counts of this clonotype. The CDR3 DNA sequence: TGTGCCAGCAGCTTGGGGGACAGGGTATACGAGCAGTACTTC. Translated, it gives CASSLGDRVYEQYF. The V and J genes are TRBV11-2 and TRBJ2-7; 9 bases match TRBD1. The CDR3 has 14 residues. Germline V lookup: CDR1 SGHAT, CDR2 FQNNGV. Trimming took 3 bases from V and 4 from J; bases not matched to a gene: 4. The full variable domain, with the rest looked up from reference TRBV11-2 and TRBJ2-7, is EAGVAQSPRYKIIEKRQSVAFWCNPISGHATLYWYQQILGQGPKLLIQFQNNGVVDDSQLPKDRFSAERLKGVDSTLKIQPAKLEDSAVYLCASSLGDRVYEQYFGPGTRLTVT.

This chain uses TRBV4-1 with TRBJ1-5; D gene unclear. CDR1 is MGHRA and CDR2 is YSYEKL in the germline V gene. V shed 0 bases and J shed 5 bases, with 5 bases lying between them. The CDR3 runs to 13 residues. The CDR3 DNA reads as TGCGCCAGCAGCCAAGAGGCGGATCAGCCCCAGCATTTT. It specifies CASSQEADQPQHF.

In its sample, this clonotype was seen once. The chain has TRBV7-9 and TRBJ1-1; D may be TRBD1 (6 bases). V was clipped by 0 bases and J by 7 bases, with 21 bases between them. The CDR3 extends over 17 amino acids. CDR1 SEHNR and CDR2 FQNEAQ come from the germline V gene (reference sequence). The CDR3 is CASSLAPPLDRIFEAFF. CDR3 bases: TGTGCCAGCAGCTTAGCCCCACCTTTAGACAGGATATTTGAAGCTTTCTTT.

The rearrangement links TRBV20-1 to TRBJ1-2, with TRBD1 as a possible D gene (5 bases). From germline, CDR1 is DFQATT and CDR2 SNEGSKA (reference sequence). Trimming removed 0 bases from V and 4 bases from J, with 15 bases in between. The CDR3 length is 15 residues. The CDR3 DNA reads TGCAGTGCTAGAGATCCGCCCCCAGGGCCCTATGGCTACACCTTC. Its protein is CSARDPPPGPYGYTF.

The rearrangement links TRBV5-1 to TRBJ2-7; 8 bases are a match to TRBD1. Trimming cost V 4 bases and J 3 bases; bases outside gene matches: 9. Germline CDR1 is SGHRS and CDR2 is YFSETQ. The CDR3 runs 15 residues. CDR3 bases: TGCGCCAGCAGCCAACCCCCGGACAGGGTCTACGAGCAGTACGTC. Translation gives CASSQPPDRVYEQYV.

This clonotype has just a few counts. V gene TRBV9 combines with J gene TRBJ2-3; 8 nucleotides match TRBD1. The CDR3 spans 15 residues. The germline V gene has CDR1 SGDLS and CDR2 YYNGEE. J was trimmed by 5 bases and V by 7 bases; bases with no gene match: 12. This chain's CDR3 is CASSRTGILVDTQYF. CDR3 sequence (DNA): TGTGCCAGCTCCCGGACAGGGATTTTAGTAGATACGCAGTATTTT.

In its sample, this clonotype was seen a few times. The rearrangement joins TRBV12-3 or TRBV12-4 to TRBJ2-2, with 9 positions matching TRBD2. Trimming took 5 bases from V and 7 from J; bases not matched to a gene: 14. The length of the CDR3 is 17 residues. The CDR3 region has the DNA TGTGCCAGCAGTCCCCACTCGCGGGGGGGACGTTTCGGGGAGCTGTTTTTT. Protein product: CASSPHSRGGRFGELFF.

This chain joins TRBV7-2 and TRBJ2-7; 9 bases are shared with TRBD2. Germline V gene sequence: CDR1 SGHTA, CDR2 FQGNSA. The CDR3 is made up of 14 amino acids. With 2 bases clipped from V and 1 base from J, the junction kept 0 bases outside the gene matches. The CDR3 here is CASSLSGGSYEQYV. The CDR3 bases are TGTGCCAGCAGCTTAAGCGGGGGGTCCTACGAGCAGTACGTC.

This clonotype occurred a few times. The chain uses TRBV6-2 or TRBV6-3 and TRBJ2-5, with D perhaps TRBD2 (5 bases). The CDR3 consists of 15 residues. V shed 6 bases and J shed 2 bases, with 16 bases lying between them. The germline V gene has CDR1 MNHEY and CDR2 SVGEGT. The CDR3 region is CASRQPSRGQETQYF. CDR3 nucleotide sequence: TGTGCCAGCAGACAACCTAGCCGTGGGCAAGAGACCCAGTACTTC.

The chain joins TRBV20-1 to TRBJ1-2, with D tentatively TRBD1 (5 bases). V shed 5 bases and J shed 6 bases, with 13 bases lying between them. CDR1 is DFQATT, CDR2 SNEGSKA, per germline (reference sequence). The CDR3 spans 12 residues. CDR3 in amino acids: CSAPLVGHGYTF. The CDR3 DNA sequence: TGCAGTGCTCCCCTCGTGGGGCATGGCTACACCTTC.

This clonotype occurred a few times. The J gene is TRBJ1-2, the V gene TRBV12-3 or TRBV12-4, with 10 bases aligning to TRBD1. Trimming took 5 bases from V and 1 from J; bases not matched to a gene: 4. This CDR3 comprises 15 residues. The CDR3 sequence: CASSPRDRGNYGYTF. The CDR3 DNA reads TGTGCCAGCAGTCCCCGGGACAGGGGTAACTATGGCTACACCTTC.